One sample yielded the 31 T cell receptor beta chains listed below, sequenced in a study of blood T cell repertoires in COVID-19. Using immunoSEQ multiplex PCR, the repertoire was profiled, and TCRdb retains in-frame clones only, with some absent. The sample carries 90,000 to 140,000 clones, 85% recorded once. What was sequenced was peripheral blood. These receptor sequences come from a man aged 45 to 65 with acute or convalescent COVID-19.

This sequence joins TRBV27 and TRBJ2-7; D is perhaps TRBD1 (6 bases). This CDR3 region has 14 residues. Per the germline V gene, CDR1 is MNHEY and CDR2 is SMNVEV (reference sequence). With 3 bases removed from V and 7 bases from J, the gap between germline ends came to 16 bases. The CDR3 sequence is CASSLGIGRGEQYF. Here the CDR3 DNA reads TGTGCCAGCAGTTTGGGAATTGGCAGGGGAGAGCAGTACTTC.

The chain recombines TRBV6-5 with TRBJ2-1, with 9 bases identical to TRBD1. Germline V gene lookup returns CDR1 MNHEY and CDR2 SVGAGI. Trimming at V came to 6 bases and at J to 5 bases, leaving 5 bases not matched to a gene. CDR3 length: 14 amino acids. The CDR3 protein is CASRQGAGNNEQFF. Written as DNA, the CDR3 is TGTGCCAGCAGACAGGGGGCGGGCAACAATGAGCAGTTCTTC.

This rearrangement joins TRBV4-1 to TRBJ1-1; D gene unclear. V was trimmed by 4 bases and J by 0 bases, leaving 12 bases between them. In germline, CDR1 is MGHRA, CDR2 YSYEKL. The CDR3 covers 15 residues. The CDR3 region has the DNA TGCGCCAGCAGCCCGAAGGGAGCCTTGAACACTGAAGCTTTCTTT. This gives the protein CASSPKGALNTEAFF.

The CDR3 DNA reads TGTGCCAGCTCACCCCCAGGCAGGGGGCGAAATGAAAAACTGTTTTTT. Protein: CASSPPGRGRNEKLFF. The J gene is TRBJ1-4, the V gene TRBV18; 8 bases are a match to TRBD1. Germline CDR1 KGHSH, CDR2 LQKENI. The CDR3 consists of 16 residues. The trim removed 3 bases at V and 5 bases at J, leaving 8 bases unmatched.

CDR3 sequence reads: CASGGGTGVETQYF. CDR3 sequence (DNA): TGTGCTAGTGGTGGAGGGACAGGGGTTGAGACCCAGTACTTC. This chain uses TRBV12-5 with TRBJ2-5, with 10 nucleotides matching TRBD1. The CDR3 covers 14 residues. After removal of 5 bases from V and 5 bases from J, the junction contained 5 bases not matched to a gene. CDR1 is LGHNT, CDR2 FRNRAP, per germline.

V and J are TRBV9 and TRBJ1-1, with TRBD1 identical over 10 bases. This CDR3 is built from 14 residues. The J segment lost 3 bases and the V segment lost 4 bases, leaving 3 bases of the junction unmatched. CDR1 is SGDLS and CDR2 is YYNGEE in the germline V gene. Written as DNA, the CDR3 is TGTGCCAGCAGCCGACAGGGGGCCGACACTGAAGCTTTCTTT. Translated, it gives CASSRQGADTEAFF.

This chain connects TRBV18 to TRBJ2-7; 9 positions match TRBD1. The CDR3 extends over 15 amino acids. CDR1 and CDR2 (germline): KGHSH, LQKENI. V shed 6 bases and J 6 bases; nucleotides not matched to a gene: 12. CDR3: CASSPGATGGTEQYF. CDR3 DNA: TGTGCCAGCTCCCCTGGAGCCACAGGGGGCACCGAGCAGTACTTC.

This clone was seen a few times. The chain couples TRBV6-5 to TRBJ1-2; D call uncertain. The CDR3 has 13 residues. The V and J ends lost 6 bases and 3 bases respectively, with 11 bases between them. CDR1 and CDR2 from the germline V gene are MNHEY and SVGAGI. CDR3 sequence: CASRPTADYGYTF. CDR3 DNA sequence: TGTGCCAGCAGGCCTACAGCGGACTATGGCTACACCTTC.

The chain is built from TRBV3-1 (or the pseudogene TRBV3-2) and TRBJ2-3; 10 nucleotides line up with TRBD1. The trim removed 4 bases at V and 7 bases at J, leaving 5 bases unmatched. The length of the CDR3 is 14 residues. Germline values: CDR1 LGHDT, CDR2 YNNKEL (reference sequence). In DNA form, the CDR3 reads TGTGCCAGCAGCCCTAGGGACAGGGGTAATACGCAGTATTTT. As protein: CASSPRDRGNTQYF.

The rearrangement links TRBV5-1 to TRBJ1-5; D is uncertain. This CDR3 region has 14 residues. Trimming stripped 3 bases from V and 5 bases from J, with 12 bases between. CDR1 and CDR2 (germline): SGHRS, YFSETQ. The CDR3 region is CASSSLSDHQPQHF. The DNA of the CDR3 is TGCGCCAGCAGCTCCCTGTCAGATCATCAGCCCCAGCATTTT.

The gene calls are TRBV28 and TRBJ1-1; D not resolved. The CDR3 consists of 11 residues. Germline loops: CDR1 MDHEN, CDR2 SYDVKM. V shed 2 bases and J shed 8 bases, with 6 bases lying between them. CDR3 sequence: CASSLEMEAFF. In DNA form, the CDR3 reads TGTGCCAGCAGTTTAGAGATGGAAGCTTTCTTT.

This chain connects TRBV5-1 to TRBJ1-5; TRBD1 is a possible D gene (6 bases). The CDR3 runs to 14 residues. Per the germline V gene, CDR1 is SGHRS and CDR2 is YFSETQ. V shed 3 bases and J shed 3 bases, with 10 bases lying between them. CDR3 in DNA: TGCGCCAGCAGCTCAGGACAGCACAATCAGCCCCAGCATTTT. This sequence encodes CASSSGQHNQPQHF.

The sample holds many counts of this clone. The V gene is TRBV6-2 or TRBV6-3, the J gene TRBJ1-1; tentatively, D is TRBD1 (6 bases). Per the germline V gene, CDR1 is MNHEY and CDR2 is SVGEGT. The V gene lost 5 bases and the J gene lost 2 bases, with 15 bases spanning the gap. The CDR3 sequence is 15 residues long. The CDR3 DNA sequence: TGTGCCAGCAGTAAACGACAGGTCGGCAACACTGAAGCTTTCTTT. Encoded protein: CASSKRQVGNTEAFF.

The CDR3 DNA is TGTGCCACCGGAGGCAGGGGAGAGAGCAATCAGCCCCAGCATTTT. It translates to CATGGRGESNQPQHF. This rearrangement joins TRBV10-3 to TRBJ1-5; weak D call: TRBD1 (6 bases). V was shortened by 10 bases and J by 1 base, with 17 bases between the two germline ends. This CDR3 is 15 amino acids long. Germline-derived CDR1 and CDR2 are ENHRY and SYGVKD.

There are a few counts of this clone. This chain connects TRBV3-1 (or the pseudogene TRBV3-2) to TRBJ2-1, with D maybe TRBD2 (5 bases). This CDR3 contains 14 residues. Trimming removed 4 bases from V and 3 bases from J, with 10 bases in between. From germline, CDR1 is LGHDT and CDR2 YNNKEL (reference sequence). The DNA for the CDR3 is TGTGCCAGCAGCCTCGATACTAGCTACAATGAGCAGTTCTTC. Translation: CASSLDTSYNEQFF.

The V call is TRBV27, the J call TRBJ1-2; tentative D call: TRBD1 (5 bases). The CDR3 sequence is 15 residues long. Per the germline V gene, CDR1 is MNHEY and CDR2 is SMNVEV (reference sequence). The V end lost 5 bases, the J end lost 0 bases, and 13 bases lay between the germline ends. In DNA, the CDR3 is TGTGCCAGCAGTCCCCAGCAGGGATCTAACTATGGCTACACCTTC. It encodes CASSPQQGSNYGYTF.

The chain employs TRBV9 and TRBJ2-7; 10 bases align to TRBD2. CDR3 length: 15 residues. From germline, CDR1 is SGDLS and CDR2 YYNGEE. V trimming: 0 bases; J trimming: 0 bases; junction bases outside the gene matches: 0. The DNA for the CDR3 is TGTGCCAGCAGCGTAGGGACTAGCGGCTCCTACGAGCAGTACTTC. As protein: CASSVGTSGSYEQYF.

The chain is built from TRBV5-1 and TRBJ1-1; 7 bases fit TRBD1. The ends lost 2 bases at V and 4 bases at J; junction bases unmatched: 5. The CDR3 has 14 residues. CDR1 is SGHRS, CDR2 YFSETQ, per germline. This CDR3 is CASSLDRATTEAFF. For the CDR3, the DNA is TGCGCCAGCAGCTTAGACAGGGCGACCACTGAAGCTTTCTTT.

This chain links TRBV27 with TRBJ1-2; 8 bases agree with TRBD1. The CDR3 loop spans 21 amino acids. Germline assignment: CDR1 MNHEY and CDR2 SMNVEV (reference sequence). V lost 0 bases and J lost 1; bases outside the gene matches: 19. Written as DNA, the CDR3 is TGTGCCAGCAGTTTATCGAGTTGGGGAGGGACAGGCGGTGTAATTAACTATGGCTACACCTTC. Encoded protein: CASSLSSWGGTGGVINYGYTF.

Notes on this clone: An end of the junction does not agree with germline; a read error may underlie this. V gene TRBV7-7 combines with J gene TRBJ1-5, with D maybe TRBD1 (6 bases). The CDR3 loop spans 14 amino acids. Germline V gives CDR1 SSHAT, CDR2 FNYEAQ (reference sequence). The CDR3, as DNA: TGTGCTAGCAGCAAGCGGGACACAAATCAGCCCCAGCATTTT. Translation: CASSKRDTNQPQHF. Drawing the rest from reference TRBV7-7 and TRBJ1-5, the complete variable domain is GAGVSQSPRYKVTKRGQDVTLRCDPISSHATLYWYQQALGQGPEFLTYFNYEAQPDKSGLPSDRFSAERPEGSISTLTIQRTEQRDSAMYRCASSKRDTNQPQHFGDGTRLSIL.

Notes on this clone: Relative to the germline gene, one junction end is altered; a read error may explain this. V is TRBV12-3 or TRBV12-4 and J is TRBJ2-1; 7 bases line up with TRBD2. The CDR3 spans 11 residues. DNA for the CDR3: TGTGCCAGCAGTTTAGGCGGGAGTGCGATCTTC. Amino acids: CASSLGGSAIF.

The chain links TRBV2 to TRBJ1-2; D gene ambiguous. CDR1 and CDR2 (germline): SNHLY, FYNNEI. The CDR3 totals 15 residues. V lost 6 bases to trimming and J lost 1 base, with 15 bases between them. This chain's CDR3 is CASRNYVAINYGYTF. Here the CDR3 DNA reads TGTGCCAGCAGGAACTACGTGGCCATTAACTATGGCTACACCTTC.

This sequence joins TRBV6-4 and TRBJ1-5; perhaps TRBD1 as D (5 bases). The CDR3 is 15 residues long. The V gene lost 4 bases and the J gene lost 6 bases, with 16 bases spanning the gap. Germline CDR1 is MRHNA and CDR2 is SNTAGT. The CDR3 sequence: CASSGGGGMGQPQHF. In DNA form, the CDR3 reads TGTGCCAGCAGTGGGGGCGGGGGAATGGGTCAGCCCCAGCATTTT.

The chain is built from TRBV10-3 and TRBJ1-2; TRBD1 might be the D (5 bases). CDR3 length equals 14 residues. Trimming removed 6 bases at V and 5 bases at J, with 16 bases between. The V gene's germline CDR1 is ENHRY and CDR2 SYGVKD. The CDR3 nucleotides read TGTGCCATCAGCCCGGGCCCGCAGGGATATGGCTACACCTTC. Its protein product is CAISPGPQGYGYTF.

The V and J genes are TRBV9 and TRBJ2-1, with TRBD2 identical over 7 bases. The trim removed 0 bases at V and 5 bases at J, leaving 5 bases unmatched. The CDR3 loop spans 15 amino acids. Germline V lookup: CDR1 SGDLS, CDR2 YYNGEE. CDR3 region: CASSVGAGINNEQFF. The DNA of the CDR3 is TGTGCCAGCAGCGTAGGAGCGGGAATAAACAATGAGCAGTTCTTC. Using reference TRBV9 and TRBJ2-1 for the parts outside the CDR3, the full variable domain is DSGVTQTPKHLITATGQRVTLRCSPRSGDLSVYWYQQSLDQGLQFLIQYYNGEERAKGNILERFSAQQFPDLHSELNLSSLELGDSALYFCASSVGAGINNEQFFGPGTRLTVL.

The V and J genes are TRBV2 and TRBJ1-1; D is unresolved. CDR3 length: 14 residues. V lost 7 bases to trimming and J lost 5 bases, with 17 bases between them. Germline CDR1 reads SNHLY; CDR2 reads FYNNEI. CDR3: CASKLGGGRTEAFF. CDR3 coding DNA: TGTGCCAGCAAGCTAGGAGGAGGTCGGACTGAAGCTTTCTTT.

This clone was counted a single time. The chain links TRBV7-8 to TRBJ2-7; perhaps TRBD1 as D (6 bases). Germline CDR1 is SGHVS and CDR2 is FQNEAQ. V lost 1 base, J lost 3 bases, and 10 bases lay in between. The CDR3 is made up of 14 amino acids. CDR3 DNA: TGTGCCAGCAGCTTAGTCCAGGGGAGCTACGAGCAGTACTTC. Its protein product is CASSLVQGSYEQYF.

The chain uses TRBV5-1 and TRBJ2-7; 10 bases are a match to TRBD1. The CDR3 extends over 16 amino acids. Germline loops: CDR1 SGHRS, CDR2 YFSETQ. The ends lost 0 bases at V and 7 bases at J; junction bases unmatched: 10. For the CDR3, the DNA is TGCGCCAGCAGCTTGGTTGTGACAGGGGGCTTCAGAGAGCAGTACTTC. This sequence encodes CASSLVVTGGFREQYF.

The chain combines TRBV5-1 with TRBJ1-1; TRBD1 matches 11 bases. V lost 1 base and J lost 2; bases outside the gene matches: 13. The CDR3 is 19 residues long. Looked up from germline, CDR1 is SGHRS and CDR2 is YFSETQ. The CDR3 DNA reads TGCGCCAGCAGCTTGCGCGGACAGGGGGCCATGATCACCAACACTGAAGCTTTCTTT. This encodes CASSLRGQGAMITNTEAFF.

This chain connects TRBV13 to TRBJ2-1, with TRBD1 matching 9 bases. Trimming at V came to 4 bases and at J to 9 bases, leaving 13 bases not matched to a gene. Germline CDR1 and CDR2: PRHDT and FYEKMQ (reference sequence). The CDR3 is 16 residues long. As DNA, the CDR3 is TGTGCCAGCAGCTGGGGGACAGGGAAACGGTATAGTGAGCAGTTCTTC. This sequence encodes CASSWGTGKRYSEQFF.

This rearrangement joins TRBV19 to TRBJ1-1, with D unresolved. Germline CDR1 LNHDA, CDR2 SQIVND (reference sequence). V was cut by 6 bases and J by 0 bases, with 11 bases left in between. The length of the CDR3 is 14 residues. This CDR3 is CASRRELVNTEAFF. CDR3 in DNA: TGTGCCAGTAGGCGAGAGCTCGTGAACACTGAAGCTTTCTTT.